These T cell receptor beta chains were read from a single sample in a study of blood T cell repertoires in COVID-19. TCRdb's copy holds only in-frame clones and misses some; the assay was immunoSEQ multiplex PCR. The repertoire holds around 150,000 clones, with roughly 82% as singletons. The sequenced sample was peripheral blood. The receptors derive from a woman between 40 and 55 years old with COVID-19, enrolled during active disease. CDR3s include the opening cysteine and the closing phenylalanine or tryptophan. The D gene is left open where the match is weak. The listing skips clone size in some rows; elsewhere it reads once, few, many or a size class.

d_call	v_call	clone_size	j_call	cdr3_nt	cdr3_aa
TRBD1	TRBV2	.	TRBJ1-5	TGTGCCAGCAGCAAGACCGGGACAGGTGATCAGCCCCAGCATTTT	CASSKTGTGDQPQHF
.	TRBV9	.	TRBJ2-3	TGTGCCAGCACCGGGGCCTCAAACAGGGCAGATACGCAGTATTTT	CASTGASNRADTQYF
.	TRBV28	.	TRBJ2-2	TGTGCCAGCAGTTTAAAGTTCCCGGGAGGGGAGCTGTTTTTT	CASSLKFPGGELFF
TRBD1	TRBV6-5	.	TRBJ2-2	TGTGCCGGCGACAGGGGTACCGGGGAGCTGTTTTTT	CAGDRGTGELFF
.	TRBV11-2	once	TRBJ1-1	TGTGCCAGCAGCTTAGATCACAGTCGCTACACTGAAGCTTTCTTT	CASSLDHSRYTEAFF
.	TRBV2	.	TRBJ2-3	TGTGCCAGCAGGGAGATCACAGATACGCAGTATTTT	CASREITDTQYF
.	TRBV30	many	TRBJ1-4	TGTGCCCTGTACAGGCCAACTAATGAAAAACTGTTTTTT	CALYRPTNEKLFF
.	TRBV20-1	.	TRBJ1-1	TGCAGTGCCGCATCGACAGTAGAAGCTTTCTTT	CSAASTVEAFF
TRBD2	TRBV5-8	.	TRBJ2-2	TGTGCCAGCAGCTTAGTAACTAGCGGCGCCGGGGAGCTGTTTTTT	CASSLVTSGAGELFF
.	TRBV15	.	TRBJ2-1	TGTGCCACCAGCAGAGAAACGACAAAGAAAGAGCAGTTCTTC	CATSRETTKKEQFF
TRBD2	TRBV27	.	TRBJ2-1	TGTGCCAGCAGTTCTCACCCGGGAGGGGCCAATGAGCAGTTCTTC	CASSSHPGGANEQFF
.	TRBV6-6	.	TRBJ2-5	TGTGCCAGCAGCCTCCTACTCCAGAGGGAGACCCAGTACTTC	CASSLLLQRETQYF